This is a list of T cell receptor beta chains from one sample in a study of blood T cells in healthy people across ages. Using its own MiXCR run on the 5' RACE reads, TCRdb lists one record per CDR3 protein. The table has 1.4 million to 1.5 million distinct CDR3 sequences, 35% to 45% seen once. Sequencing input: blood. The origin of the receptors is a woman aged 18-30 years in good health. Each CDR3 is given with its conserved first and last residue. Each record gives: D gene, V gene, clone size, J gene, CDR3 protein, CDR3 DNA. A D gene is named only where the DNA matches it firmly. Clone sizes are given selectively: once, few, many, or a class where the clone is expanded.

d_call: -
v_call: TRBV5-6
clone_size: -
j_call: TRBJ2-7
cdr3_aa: CASSVRGLIKYEQYF
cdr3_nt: TGTGCCAGCAGCGTCCGGGGGCTCATCAAATACGAGCAGTACTTC

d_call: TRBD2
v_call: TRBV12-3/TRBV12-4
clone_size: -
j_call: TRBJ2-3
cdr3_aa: CASSPGTRAYTQYF
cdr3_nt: TGTGCCAGCAGCCCAGGGACTAGAGCCTATACGCAGTATTTT

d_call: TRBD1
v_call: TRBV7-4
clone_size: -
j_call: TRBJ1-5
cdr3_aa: CASSSTGGQNQPQHF
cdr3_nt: TGTGCCAGCAGCTCGACAGGGGGGCAAAATCAGCCCCAGCATTTT

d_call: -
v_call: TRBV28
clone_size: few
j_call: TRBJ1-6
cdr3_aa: CASSLYGTENSPLHF
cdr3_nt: TGTGCCAGCAGTTTATACGGGACGGAGAATTCACCCCTCCACTTT

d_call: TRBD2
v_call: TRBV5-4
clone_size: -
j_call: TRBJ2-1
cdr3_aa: CASSSLSGSSYNEQFF
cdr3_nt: TGTGCCAGCAGCTCCCTTAGCGGGAGCTCCTACAATGAGCAGTTCTTC

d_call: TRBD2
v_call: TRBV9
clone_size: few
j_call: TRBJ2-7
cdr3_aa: CASSAGLAGGLYNEQYF
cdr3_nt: TGTGCCAGCAGCGCGGGGCTAGCGGGGGGCCTTTACAATGAGCAGTACTTC

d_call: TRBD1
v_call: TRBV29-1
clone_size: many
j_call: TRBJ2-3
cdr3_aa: CSEKGGQKDTQYF
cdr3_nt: TGCAGCGAAAAAGGGGGACAGAAGGATACGCAGTATTTT

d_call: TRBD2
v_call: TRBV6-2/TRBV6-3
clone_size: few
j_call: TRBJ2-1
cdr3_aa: CASSYGGGGSNEQFF
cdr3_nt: TGTGCCAGCAGTTACGGCGGGGGGGGAAGTAATGAGCAGTTCTTC

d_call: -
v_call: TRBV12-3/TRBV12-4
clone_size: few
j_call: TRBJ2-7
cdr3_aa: CASGPTGYEQYF
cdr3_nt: TGTGCCAGCGGACCTACAGGGTACGAGCAGTACTTC

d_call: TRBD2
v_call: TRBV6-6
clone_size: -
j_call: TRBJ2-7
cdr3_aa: CARGVNSGLDYEQYF
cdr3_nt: TGTGCCAGGGGTGTAAATAGCGGGCTTGACTACGAGCAGTACTTC

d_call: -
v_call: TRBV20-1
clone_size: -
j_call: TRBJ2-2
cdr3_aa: CSAGGLPGFGELFF
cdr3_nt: TGCAGTGCCGGGGGGCTCCCTGGATTCGGGGAGCTGTTTTTT

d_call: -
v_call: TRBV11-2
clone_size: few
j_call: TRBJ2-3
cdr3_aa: CASSPRRGPDTQYF
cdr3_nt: TGTGCCAGCAGCCCCCGGAGGGGGCCAGATACGCAGTATTTT

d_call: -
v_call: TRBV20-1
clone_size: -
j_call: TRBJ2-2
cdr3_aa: CSAQHADNTGELFF
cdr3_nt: TGCAGTGCTCAACATGCGGACAACACCGGGGAGCTGTTTTTT

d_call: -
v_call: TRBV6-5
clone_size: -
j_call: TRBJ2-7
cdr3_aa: CASSYCGGSTYEQYF
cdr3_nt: TGTGCCAGCAGTTACTGTGGTGGTAGCACCTACGAGCAGTACTTC

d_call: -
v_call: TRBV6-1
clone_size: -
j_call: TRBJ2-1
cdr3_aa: CASSEAALGGDKFF
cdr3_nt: TGTGCCAGCAGTGAAGCGGCCTTAGGCGGGGATAAGTTCTTC

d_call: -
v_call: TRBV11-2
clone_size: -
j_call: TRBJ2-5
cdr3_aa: CASSLADTQGTQYF
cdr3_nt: TGTGCCAGCAGCTTAGCAGATACCCAAGGGACCCAGTACTTC

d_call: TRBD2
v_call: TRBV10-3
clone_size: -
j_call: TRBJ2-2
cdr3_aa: CAISGGGPPNTGELFF
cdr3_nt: TGTGCCATCAGTGGGGGGGGACCACCGAACACCGGGGAGCTGTTTTTT

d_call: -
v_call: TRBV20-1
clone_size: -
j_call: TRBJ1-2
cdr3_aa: CSARDERGAYTF
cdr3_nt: TGCAGTGCTAGAGATGAACGGGGGGCCTACACCTTC

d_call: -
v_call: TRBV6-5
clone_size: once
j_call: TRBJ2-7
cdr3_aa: CVSSYSRQTYEQYF
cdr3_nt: TGTGTCAGCAGTTACTCACGGCAGACCTACGAGCAGTACTTC

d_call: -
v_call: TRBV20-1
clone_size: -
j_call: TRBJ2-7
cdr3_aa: CSATGPSYEQYF
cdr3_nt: TGCAGTGCCACGGGGCCCTCCTACGAGCAGTACTTC

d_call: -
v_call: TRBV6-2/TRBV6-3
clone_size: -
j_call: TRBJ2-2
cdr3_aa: CASSGTAGELFF
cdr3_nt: TGTGCCAGCAGTGGAACGGCCGGGGAGCTGTTTTTT

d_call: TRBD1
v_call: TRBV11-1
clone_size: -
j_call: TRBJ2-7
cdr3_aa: CASSESLWGTGVEGGRDEQYF
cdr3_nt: TGTGCCAGCAGCGAGAGCCTATGGGGAACAGGGGTTGAAGGGGGCCGAGACGAGCAGTACTTC

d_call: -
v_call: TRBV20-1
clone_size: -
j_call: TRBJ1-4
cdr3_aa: CSARGGVNEKLFF
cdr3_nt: TGCAGTGCTAGAGGGGGCGTTAATGAAAAACTGTTTTTT

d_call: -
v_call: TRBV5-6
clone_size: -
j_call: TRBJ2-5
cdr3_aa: CASSSKGGEYF
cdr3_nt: TGTGCCAGCAGCTCGAAGGGAGGAGAGTACTTC

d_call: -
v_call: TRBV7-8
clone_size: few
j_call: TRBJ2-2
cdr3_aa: CASSYGRFDTGELFF
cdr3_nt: TGTGCCAGCAGCTATGGGAGGTTCGACACCGGGGAGCTGTTTTTT

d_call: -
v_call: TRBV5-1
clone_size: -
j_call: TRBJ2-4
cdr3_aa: CASSLGTVGVSGQYF
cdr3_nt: TGCGCCAGCAGCTTGGGGACGGTGGGTGTATCTGGGCAGTACTTC

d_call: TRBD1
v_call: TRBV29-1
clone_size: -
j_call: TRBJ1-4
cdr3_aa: CSARQGVREKLFF
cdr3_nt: TGCAGCGCGCGACAGGGGGTTCGTGAAAAACTGTTTTTT

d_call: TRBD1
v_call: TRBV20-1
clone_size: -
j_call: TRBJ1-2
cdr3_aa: CSARGEQGADYGYTF
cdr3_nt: TGCAGTGCTAGGGGGGAACAGGGGGCAGACTATGGCTACACCTTC